The TCR beta chain described here comes from a study of blood T cell repertoires in COVID-19. Study-level information: T cells, B-cell-depleted T cells, or PBMCs provided the cDNA or gDNA that served as material.

Clones were sequenced by immunoSEQ multiplex PCR, and TCRdb holds only the in-frame ones, with some missing. This table holds fewer than 450,000 clones, around 86% found once. The CDR3 has 13 amino acids. The V gene lost 4 bases and the J gene lost 4 bases, with 10 bases spanning the gap. CDR1 MRHNA and CDR2 SNTAGT come from the germline V gene. The clonotype was recovered from a woman aged 45-65 years with COVID-19, enrolled during active disease. Sequenced input: peripheral blood. The genes are TRBV6-4 and TRBJ1-1; possibly TRBD1 for D (6 bases). CDR3 bases: TGTGCCAGCAGTGGACAGGTGGGCACTGAAGCTTTCTTT. This gives the protein CASSGQVGTEAFF.